These T cell receptor beta chains were read from a single sample in a study of CD8+CD57+ T cells in acquired aplastic anemia. TCRdb used MiXCR to reprocess the reads, holding one entry per CDR3 protein. The sample lists roughly 240,000 distinct CDR3 sequences; about 44% were seen once. Sequenced: sorted CD4+, CD8+, or CD8+CD57+ T cells (not recorded which) from PBMCs. The receptors stem from a human donor with aplastic anemia. The CDR3 runs from the conserved cysteine through the conserved F or W. A D gene is named only where the DNA matches it firmly. Clone size is given for some rows only: seen once, a few or many times, or a class if the clone is expanded.

abundance: .; v_gene: TRBV25-1; d_gene: .; j_gene: TRBJ2-3; CDR3aa: CASSRGGGTDTQYF; CDR3nt: TGTGCCAGCAGCCGAGGGGGGGGCACAGATACGCAGTATTTT
abundance: .; v_gene: TRBV25-1; d_gene: TRBD1; j_gene: TRBJ2-2; CDR3aa: CASSVRGRGTGELFF; CDR3nt: TGTGCCAGCAGTGTCAGGGGGCGCGGGACCGGGGAGCTGTTTTTT
abundance: .; v_gene: TRBV27; d_gene: .; j_gene: TRBJ2-7; CDR3aa: CASRRTSSSYEQYF; CDR3nt: TGTGCCAGCAGACGGACGTCGAGCTCCTACGAGCAGTACTTC
abundance: .; v_gene: TRBV24-1; d_gene: .; j_gene: TRBJ1-6; CDR3aa: CATSDRGGDSPLHF; CDR3nt: TGTGCCACCAGTGACCGGGGTGGGGATTCACCCCTCCACTTT
abundance: many; v_gene: TRBV12-5; d_gene: TRBD1; j_gene: TRBJ1-1; CDR3aa: CASAETGMNTEAFF; CDR3nt: TGTGCTAGCGCCGAGACAGGGATGAACACTGAAGCTTTCTTT
abundance: .; v_gene: TRBV2; d_gene: .; j_gene: TRBJ2-2; CDR3aa: CASSGGLNTGELFF; CDR3nt: TGTGCCAGCAGTGGTGGACTGAACACCGGGGAGCTGTTTTTT
abundance: many; v_gene: TRBV20-1; d_gene: .; j_gene: TRBJ1-2; CDR3aa: CSADQYRRLNYGYTF; CDR3nt: TGCAGTGCTGACCAATACAGGAGACTTAACTATGGCTACACCTTC
abundance: .; v_gene: TRBV7-9; d_gene: .; j_gene: TRBJ2-2; CDR3aa: CVSSHDRTNTGELFF; CDR3nt: TGTGTCAGCAGTCATGACAGGACGAACACCGGGGAGCTGTTTTTT
abundance: many; v_gene: TRBV5-1; d_gene: .; j_gene: TRBJ2-6; CDR3aa: CASSDRTPGVYGGANVLTF; CDR3nt: TGCGCCAGCAGCGACCGGACGCCAGGTGTTTATGGTGGGGCCAACGTCCTGACTTTC
abundance: .; v_gene: TRBV10-1; d_gene: TRBD2; j_gene: TRBJ2-7; CDR3aa: CASSEWGRGGPMYEQYF; CDR3nt: TGCGCCAGCAGTGAGTGGGGGCGGGGGGGCCCGATGTACGAGCAGTACTTC
abundance: .; v_gene: TRBV25-1; d_gene: TRBD2; j_gene: TRBJ2-1; CDR3aa: CASSAYLAGEYNEQFF; CDR3nt: TGTGCCAGCAGTGCCTACCTAGCGGGAGAGTACAATGAGCAGTTCTTC
abundance: .; v_gene: TRBV29-1; d_gene: .; j_gene: TRBJ1-1; CDR3aa: CSVEGHRNTEAFF; CDR3nt: TGCAGCGTTGAAGGACATCGGAACACTGAAGCTTTCTTT
abundance: .; v_gene: TRBV7-2; d_gene: .; j_gene: TRBJ2-2; CDR3aa: CASSSQGRNGELFF; CDR3nt: TGTGCCAGCAGTTCACAGGGGAGGAACGGGGAGCTGTTTTTT
abundance: .; v_gene: TRBV4-2; d_gene: .; j_gene: TRBJ2-7; CDR3aa: CASSQEGAAEQPYKQYF; CDR3nt: TGTGCCAGCAGCCAAGAAGGGGCGGCAGAACAACCCTACAAGCAGTACTTC
abundance: .; v_gene: TRBV20-1; d_gene: .; j_gene: TRBJ2-7; CDR3aa: CSATPESSYEQYF; CDR3nt: TGCAGTGCTACCCCGGAGTCGTCCTACGAGCAGTACTTC
abundance: many; v_gene: TRBV20-1; d_gene: .; j_gene: TRBJ2-5; CDR3aa: CSARDLMGRQETQYF; CDR3nt: TGCAGTGCTAGAGATCTAATGGGCAGACAAGAGACCCAGTACTTC
abundance: .; v_gene: TRBV25-1; d_gene: TRBD1; j_gene: TRBJ1-1; CDR3aa: CASSDPAGGSTEAFF; CDR3nt: TGTGCCAGCAGTGATCCAGCAGGGGGAAGCACTGAAGCTTTCTTT
abundance: many; v_gene: TRBV27; d_gene: .; j_gene: TRBJ1-2; CDR3aa: CASGRAGANYGYTF; CDR3nt: TGTGCCAGCGGACGGGCCGGAGCTAACTATGGCTACACCTTC
abundance: .; v_gene: TRBV10-3; d_gene: .; j_gene: TRBJ1-2; CDR3aa: CAISESGEDGYTF; CDR3nt: TGTGCCATCAGTGAGTCGGGAGAGGATGGCTACACCTTC
abundance: .; v_gene: TRBV7-2; d_gene: .; j_gene: TRBJ2-7; CDR3aa: CASSPGPYEQYF; CDR3nt: TGTGCCAGCAGCCCGGGCCCCTACGAGCAGTACTTC
abundance: many; v_gene: TRBV7-6; d_gene: .; j_gene: TRBJ2-3; CDR3aa: CASSYGMLFWPDTQYF; CDR3nt: TGTGCCAGCAGCTACGGGATGTTATTTTGGCCAGATACGCAGTATTTT
abundance: many; v_gene: TRBV15; d_gene: .; j_gene: TRBJ1-2; CDR3aa: CATSRDRYLYGYTF; CDR3nt: TGTGCCACCAGCAGAGATCGTTACTTGTATGGCTACACCTTC
abundance: .; v_gene: TRBV15; d_gene: .; j_gene: TRBJ1-2; CDR3aa: CATSRDPVDGYTF; CDR3nt: TGTGCCACCAGCAGAGATCCGGTGGATGGCTACACCTTC
abundance: .; v_gene: TRBV6-6; d_gene: TRBD1; j_gene: TRBJ1-6; CDR3aa: CASKDRAPRPNPPLHF; CDR3nt: TGTGCCAGCAAGGACAGGGCGCCGCGCCCGAATCCACCCCTCCACTTT
abundance: .; v_gene: TRBV2; d_gene: .; j_gene: TRBJ2-7; CDR3aa: CASSLRGTPTYEQYF; CDR3nt: TGTGCCAGCAGTTTAAGGGGGACACCTACTTACGAGCAGTACTTC
abundance: few; v_gene: TRBV5-4; d_gene: .; j_gene: TRBJ2-3; CDR3aa: CASSFEGRDTQYF; CDR3nt: TGTGCCAGCAGCTTCGAAGGTCGGGATACGCAGTATTTT
abundance: many; v_gene: TRBV12-3/TRBV12-4; d_gene: .; j_gene: TRBJ2-1; CDR3aa: CASSQADSGLDEQFF; CDR3nt: TGTGCCAGCAGTCAGGCGGACAGTGGTTTGGATGAGCAGTTCTTC
abundance: .; v_gene: TRBV2; d_gene: TRBD1; j_gene: TRBJ1-2; CDR3aa: CASRGTGLGYTF; CDR3nt: TGTGCCAGCAGAGGGACAGGGCTAGGCTACACCTTC
abundance: .; v_gene: TRBV20-1; d_gene: .; j_gene: TRBJ1-4; CDR3aa: CSASSWDLGNEKLFF; CDR3nt: TGCAGTGCTAGTTCGTGGGACTTGGGTAATGAAAAACTGTTTTTT
abundance: many; v_gene: TRBV9; d_gene: TRBD1; j_gene: TRBJ1-1; CDR3aa: CASSVGRDRRGHTEAFF; CDR3nt: TGTGCCAGCAGCGTAGGTAGGGACAGGCGGGGACACACTGAAGCTTTCTTT
abundance: .; v_gene: TRBV5-1; d_gene: .; j_gene: TRBJ1-2; CDR3aa: CASSLPGSSDRNYGYTF; CDR3nt: TGCGCCAGCAGCTTGCCCGGATCTTCGGACAGAAACTATGGCTACACCTTC
abundance: .; v_gene: TRBV15; d_gene: .; j_gene: TRBJ2-7; CDR3aa: CATRFRGGREQYF; CDR3nt: TGTGCCACCAGATTCAGGGGAGGGCGCGAGCAGTACTTC
abundance: many; v_gene: TRBV4-1; d_gene: .; j_gene: TRBJ1-5; CDR3aa: CASSQEMTVGNQPQHF; CDR3nt: TGCGCCAGCAGCCAAGAAATGACAGTGGGCAATCAGCCCCAGCATTTT
abundance: .; v_gene: TRBV2; d_gene: TRBD1; j_gene: TRBJ2-1; CDR3aa: CASSSPPSQTGSSYNEQFF; CDR3nt: TGTGCCAGCAGCTCCCCGCCATCACAGACAGGGAGCTCCTACAATGAGCAGTTCTTC
abundance: many; v_gene: TRBV30; d_gene: .; j_gene: TRBJ1-6; CDR3aa: CAWSALIGASPLHF; CDR3nt: TGTGCCTGGAGCGCCCTAATCGGGGCCTCACCCCTCCACTTT
abundance: many; v_gene: TRBV12-3/TRBV12-4; d_gene: TRBD2; j_gene: TRBJ2-3; CDR3aa: CASSMRLAADTQYF; CDR3nt: TGTGCCAGCAGTATGCGACTAGCGGCAGATACGCAGTATTTT